This T cell receptor beta chain comes out of a study of OX40 agonist ivuxolimab in advanced cancers. About the full investigation: The costimulatory receptor OX40 (CD134) was targeted by ivuxolimab, a fully human IgG2 agonistic monoclonal antibody. The point of sequencing TCRbeta in the periphery was to test whether ivuxolimab changed TCR sequence diversity and drove clonal T-cell expansion. Patients were allowed to have had prior anti-PD-1, anti-PD-L1 or anti-CTLA-4 therapy, and 40% of the dose-escalation patients had previously received checkpoint inhibitors. The paper reports the monotherapy dose-escalation portion (N ≈ 52 patients) of the phase I ivuxolimab trial. In the dose-escalation cohort, 82.7% of patients were male, and the mean age was roughly 60 years, with a range of roughly 20 to 85. Intravenous ivuxolimab was administered to patients every 2 weeks at six dose levels: 0.01, 0.1, 0.3, 1.5, 3 and 10 mg/kg. Among the 52 dose-escalation patients, 19 had hepatocellular carcinoma, around 15 melanoma, 9 renal cell carcinoma and 9 head and neck cancer. Partial responses occurred in three dose-escalation patients: two with cutaneous melanoma and one with hepatocellular carcinoma.

For sequencing of the TCRbeta CDR3 region, genomic DNA was extracted from the sorted cells. The immunoSEQ Assay was used to sequence the TCRbeta CDR3 regions. The table comes from immuneACCESS by way of TCRdb, which keeps in-frame sequences with V and J called. Part of the clones is missing from these tables; in studies checked, under half for an unresolved V gene and the rest for unknown reasons. Across this sample there are roughly 75,000 clones, with roughly 92% seen only once. Under 8% of the sample is taken by the ten largest. Patients with autoimmune disease history or receiving systemic immunosuppression were excluded from the trial. Peripheral blood for TCR sequencing was collected from all dose cohorts at baseline, on cycle 4 day 1, and on cycle 7 day 1. Samples were obtained from an open-label, multicenter, first-in-human phase I dose-escalation trial of ivuxolimab. Adults with locally advanced or metastatic melanoma, renal cell, hepatocellular, or head and neck squamous cell carcinoma were enrolled in the trial. CD4+ and CD8+ T cells were sorted separately from peripheral blood before TCR sequencing.

The CDR3 covers 14 residues, taking in both the cysteine and the phenylalanine. Only the CDR3 DNA stays, 42 bases, in frame from base 1. The germline V gene sets CDR1 to SNHLY and CDR2 to FYNNEI. The V end gives up 2 bases and the J end 3 bases, leaving 3 bases in the junction not matched to a gene. With respect to this clone: The antigen it recognizes is unknown. No base qualities exist here, and no much larger clone lies one base off it.

Here is what the overall study found, with its caveats: In the 0.1-3.0 mg/kg groups, partial responders had among the lowest normalized peripheral clonal expansion, particularly in CD8+ T cells. After ivuxolimab, expanded clones were on average more numerous among CD8+ T cells than among CD4+ T cells. Which antigens the clonally expanded peripheral T cells were specific for was not determined. Clonal expansion of both CD4+ and CD8+ blood T cells was observed from baseline to week 6 at doses 0.1 to 3.0 mg/kg. Low levels of normalized T-cell clonal expansion were also shown by some nonresponding patients.

The chain employs TRBV2 and TRBJ2-5, with 7 bases in between that match TRBD2. This sample comprised CD4+ or CD8+ T cells sorted from blood, obtained in a trial of the OX40 agonist ivuxolimab. The clonotype comes from an adult with an advanced solid tumor such as melanoma, head and neck, liver or kidney cancer. At the DNA level, the sequence is TGTGCCAGCAGTGAACGTCTAGCGGAAGAGACCCAGTACTTC. This sequence encodes CASSERLAEETQYF.